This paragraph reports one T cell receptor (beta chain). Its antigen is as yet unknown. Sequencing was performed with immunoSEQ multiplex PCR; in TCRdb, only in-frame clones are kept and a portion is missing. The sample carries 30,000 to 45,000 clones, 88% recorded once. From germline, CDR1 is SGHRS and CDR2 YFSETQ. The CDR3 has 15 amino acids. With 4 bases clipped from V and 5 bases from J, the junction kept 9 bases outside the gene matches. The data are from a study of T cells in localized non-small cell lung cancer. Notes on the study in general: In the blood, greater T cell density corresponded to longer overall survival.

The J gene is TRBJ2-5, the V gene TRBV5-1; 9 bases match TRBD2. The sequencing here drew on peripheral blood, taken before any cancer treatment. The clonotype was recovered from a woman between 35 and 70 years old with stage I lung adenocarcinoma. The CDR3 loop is CASSPLAGNEETQYF. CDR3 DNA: TGCGCCAGCAGCCCCCTAGCGGGAAACGAGGAGACCCAGTACTTC. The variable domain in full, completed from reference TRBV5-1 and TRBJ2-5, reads KAGVTQTPRYLIKTRGQQVTLSCSPISGHRSVSWYQQTPGQGLQFLFEYFSETQRNKGNFPGRFSGRQFSNSRSEMNVSTLELGDSALYLCASSPLAGNEETQYFGPGTRLLVL.